The 10 T cell receptor beta chains in this list originate from one sample, sequenced in a study of cytomegalovirus exposure and HLA in healthy donors. Primers for the PCR totalled 60 Vbeta and 13 Jbeta. Generated by immunoSEQ multiplex PCR, the TCRdb table keeps only in-frame clones and is missing some. The sample has roughly 80,000 clones, roughly two thirds seen once. The source material was PBMCs. Every receptor here comes from a woman between 45 and 65 years old in good health and CMV-seropositive.

The chain uses TRBV28 and TRBJ1-5; no clear D gene. This CDR3 has 16 amino acids. Between the trimmed V and J ends, which lost 6 bases and 0 bases, there was a span of 15 bases. Per the germline V gene, CDR1 is MDHEN and CDR2 is SYDVKM. Here the CDR3 reads CASRRRMGDSNQPQHF. The CDR3 DNA follows: TGTGCCAGCAGGCGGAGGATGGGAGATAGCAATCAGCCCCAGCATTTT. Drawing the rest from reference TRBV28 and TRBJ1-5, the complete variable domain is DVKVTQSSRYLVKRTGEKVFLECVQDMDHENMFWYRQDPGLGLRLIYFSYDVKMKEKGDIPEGYSVSREKKERFSLILESASTNQTSMYLCASRRRMGDSNQPQHFGDGTRLSIL.

The chain couples TRBV11-3 to TRBJ2-6, with 7 bases aligning to TRBD1. The CDR3 sequence is 16 residues long. Germline V CDR1 and CDR2: SGHNT, YENEEA. Trimming removed 6 bases from V and 7 bases from J; junction bases left unmatched: 12. CDR3 sequence: CASRNTRGRSANVLTF. The CDR3 DNA sequence: TGTGCCAGCAGGAATACGAGGGGGCGATCTGCCAACGTCCTGACTTTC. The complete variable domain, with remaining parts taken from reference TRBV11-3 and TRBJ2-6, reads EAGVVQSPRYKIIEKKQPVAFWCNPISGHNTLYWYLQNLGQGPELLIRYENEEAVDDSQLPKDRFSAERLKGVDSTLKIQPAELGDSAVYLCASRNTRGRSANVLTFGAGSRLTVL.

This clone was counted only a few times. V is TRBV5-1 and J is TRBJ2-1; no reliable D call. The V end lost 4 bases, the J end lost 4 bases, and 12 bases lay between the germline ends. Germline V gene lookup returns CDR1 SGHRS and CDR2 YFSETQ. The CDR3 is 14 residues long. The CDR3 nucleotides are TGCGCCAGCAGCCCCCCCCAGGAATACAATGAGCAGTTCTTC. Encoded protein: CASSPPQEYNEQFF.

This sequence joins TRBV7-8 and TRBJ2-6; D not resolved. The V gene's germline CDR1 is SGHVS and CDR2 FQNEAQ. Trimming took off 8 bases at V and 1 base at J, with 9 bases between the two ends. CDR3 size: 14 residues. CDR3: CASPEPSGANVLTF. The CDR3, as DNA: TGTGCCAGCCCGGAGCCGTCTGGGGCCAACGTCCTGACTTTC.

This clone was observed a single time. The CDR3 bases are TGCAGCGTTGAATTGGCGGCTCAAGAGACCCAGTACTTC. This codes for CSVELAAQETQYF. V gene TRBV29-1 combines with J gene TRBJ2-5, with D unclear. The germline CDR1 and CDR2 sequences are SQVTM and ANQGSEA. The CDR3 is made up of 13 amino acids. The germline V and J ends were trimmed by 2 bases and 2 bases, with 9 bases remaining between them. The full variable domain, its missing parts supplied by reference TRBV29-1 and TRBJ2-5, is SAVISQKPSRDICQRGTSLTIQCQVDSQVTMMFWYRQQPGQSLTLIATANQGSEATYESGFVIDKFPISRPNLTFSTLTVSNMSPEDSSIYLCSVELAAQETQYFGPGTRLLVL.

V and J are TRBV6-1 and TRBJ2-1, with 7 bases aligning to TRBD1. Germline CDR1 is MNHNS and CDR2 is SASEGT. CDR3 length: 14 amino acids. The J segment lost 7 bases and the V segment lost 9 bases, leaving 12 bases of the junction unmatched. The CDR3 sequence is CASILTGARNEQFF. The CDR3 DNA reads TGTGCCAGTATTCTAACAGGGGCGAGGAATGAGCAGTTCTTC.

This rearrangement joins TRBV5-6 to TRBJ2-3, with D unclear. This CDR3 spans 13 amino acids. V was trimmed by 2 bases and J by 0 bases, leaving 4 bases between them. Germline V gives CDR1 SGHDT, CDR2 YYEEEE. This CDR3 is CASSLSSTDTQYF. CDR3 bases: TGTGCCAGCAGCTTATCAAGCACAGATACGCAGTATTTT. Full variable domain (missing parts from reference TRBV5-6 and TRBJ2-3): DAGVTQSPTHLIKTRGQQVTLRCSPKSGHDTVSWYQQALGQGPQFIFQYYEEEERQRGNFPDRFSGHQFPNYSSELNVNALLLGDSALYLCASSLSSTDTQYFGPGTRLTVL.

The chain is built from TRBV12-5 and TRBJ1-5; D unresolved. V was trimmed by 3 bases and J by 4 bases, leaving 13 bases between them. The V gene's germline CDR1 is LGHNT and CDR2 FRNRAP. The CDR3 length is 15 residues. CDR3 loop: CASGFRSGSNQPQHF. CDR3 DNA: TGTGCTAGTGGTTTTAGGAGTGGTTCAAATCAGCCCCAGCATTTT. Full variable domain (remainder filled in from reference TRBV12-5 and TRBJ1-5): DARVTQTPRHKVTEMGQEVTMRCQPILGHNTVFWYRQTMMQGLELLAYFRNRAPLDDSGMPKDRFSAEMPDATLATLKIQPSEPRDSAVYFCASGFRSGSNQPQHFGDGTRLSIL.

The chain couples TRBV6-1 to TRBJ1-4; TRBD1 agrees at 7 bases. CDR3 length: 12 residues. The V gene end was trimmed by 8 bases and the J gene end by 8 bases; junction bases not matched to a gene: 5. The germline V gene has CDR1 MNHNS and CDR2 SASEGT. CDR3 sequence (DNA): TGTGCCAGCCGGGACAGAGGAGAAAAACTGTTTTTT. Translation gives CASRDRGEKLFF.

The chain joins TRBV7-8 to TRBJ1-6, with D unresolved. Germline CDR1 SGHVS, CDR2 FQNEAQ. The CDR3 runs to 14 residues. Trimming took 7 bases from V and 6 from J, leaving 13 bases between them. Written as DNA, the CDR3 is TGTGCCAGCAAGTACAGCCAATCTAATTCACCCCTCCACTTT. Residues: CASKYSQSNSPLHF.